The clone carrying this TCR beta chain was observed a single time. The data derive from a study of blood T cell repertoires in COVID-19. For the study at large: Both acute and convalescent COVID-19 samples were obtained from the United States, Italy and Spain.

Clones were sequenced by immunoSEQ multiplex PCR, and TCRdb holds only the in-frame ones, with some missing. This table has 99,000 or so clones, about 80% appearing once. V lost 6 bases, J lost 1 base, and 14 bases lay in between. This CDR3 contains 15 residues. In germline, CDR1 is MNHEY, CDR2 SVGAGI. The chain carries TRBV6-5 and TRBJ2-3, with D possibly matching TRBD1 (6 bases). The sequence derives from a woman older than 75 with active or convalescent COVID-19. The specimen was peripheral blood. This chain's CDR3 is CASRRQVSGTDTQYF. The CDR3, as DNA: TGTGCCAGCAGGAGACAGGTGTCCGGCACAGATACGCAGTATTTT.